Listed here is a single TCR beta chain. The V end lost 4 bases, the J end lost 2 bases, and 20 bases lay between the germline ends. The germline CDR1 and CDR2 sequences are SGHRS and YFSETQ. This CDR3 has 17 amino acids. The data derive from a study of shared clonotypes between healthy human individuals. Profiling relied on immunoSEQ multiplex PCR, and the TCRdb table lists in-frame clones only, not all of them. The sample consists of under 1,100,000 clones, about three quarters of them appearing once. This clonotype was obtained from a man aged 18 to 30 in good health. The rearrangement links TRBV5-1 to TRBJ2-3; a possible D gene is TRBD2 (5 bases). The sample taken for sequencing was memory CD4+ T cells sorted from blood. The sample's subset: CD45RA-negative fraction. The CDR3 loop is CASSPGGRKTFTDTQYF. CDR3 sequence (DNA): TGCGCCAGCAGCCCTGGAGGCAGGAAGACGTTCACAGATACGCAGTATTTT.